This TCR beta chain was observed in a study of identical twins. General study findings and limits: Twins shared out-of-frame alpha sequences with excess low generation probability.

Of note for this clonotype: Its specificity is not known.

Germline lookup yields CDR1 LGHNA and CDR2 YSLEER. The CDR3 length is 15 residues. Trimming took 3 bases from V and 5 from J, leaving 15 bases between them. TCRdb used MiXCR to reprocess the 5' RACE reads, holding one entry per CDR3 protein. The sample contains about 190,000 distinct CDR3 sequences, approximately 16% of which appear only once. The same sample was also studied in work on T cells expressing NK-cell markers. In that study: The study drew TCR beta repertoires from sorted CD3+CD56+NKG2C+, CD3+CD56+NKG2C- and CD3+CD56-NKG2C+ T cells. Most of the eight sequenced donors tested HCMV-seropositive; one tested seronegative. More than five donors showed dominant NKG2C+ clonotypes comprising roughly 1.0-7.5% of their CD8+ T cells.

This clonotype was obtained from a woman between 18 and 29 years old in good health. The sequenced sample consisted of CD8+ T cells sorted from blood. The chain joins TRBV4-3 to TRBJ2-3, with D tentatively TRBD2 (6 bases). For the CDR3, the DNA is TGCGCCAGCAGCCACATAGCGGAGGCCCTAGATACGCAGTATTTT. Amino acids: CASSHIAEALDTQYF.